These 25 T cell receptor beta chains were sequenced from one sample in a study of blood T cell repertoires in COVID-19. Sequencing was performed with immunoSEQ multiplex PCR; in TCRdb, only in-frame clones are kept and a portion is missing. The data contain hundreds of thousands of clones, around nine tenths of them seen just once; the ten biggest clones take up approximately 10%. Sequencing was done on a sample of PBMCs or T cells enriched from blood (not recorded which). The receptors come from a woman aged 45-59 years who had recovered from COVID-19.

This sequence joins TRBV11-1 and TRBJ2-1, with 11 bases aligning to TRBD1. The V segment lost 5 bases and the J segment 7 bases; nucleotides outside the gene matches: 7. This CDR3 spans 15 amino acids. Germline V gene lookup returns CDR1 SGHAT and CDR2 FQDESV (reference sequence). Here the CDR3 reads CASSGGDRGTNEQFF. The CDR3 coding sequence is TGTGCCAGCAGCGGAGGGGACAGGGGGACGAATGAGCAGTTCTTC.

The sample holds one count of this clone. Written as DNA, the CDR3 is TGTGCCAGCAGTGAAGCGGCCCGTTCCTATAATTCACCCCTCCACTTT. This gives the protein CASSEAARSYNSPLHF. This rearrangement joins TRBV6-1 to TRBJ1-6; D is unclear. The CDR3 covers 16 residues. Germline V gives CDR1 MNHNS, CDR2 SASEGT. Trimming took off 0 bases at V and 1 base at J, with 7 bases between the two ends.

The V call is TRBV11-2, the J call TRBJ2-7; D might be TRBD2 (5 bases). V lost 3 bases, J lost 7 bases, and 7 bases lay in between. CDR1 is SGHAT, CDR2 FQNNGV, per germline. The CDR3 totals 11 residues. CDR3 protein: CASSFPGEQYF. CDR3 bases: TGTGCCAGCAGCTTCCCGGGGGAGCAGTACTTC.

CDR3 sequence reads: CASSLATGLAWGEQFF. CDR3 DNA: TGTGCCAGCAGCTTAGCGACGGGACTAGCGTGGGGTGAGCAGTTCTTC. The chain couples TRBV7-9 to TRBJ2-1; TRBD2 matches at 10 bases. The CDR3 length is 16 residues. The ends lost 0 bases at V and 9 bases at J; junction bases unmatched: 8. The germline CDR1 and CDR2 sequences are SEHNR and FQNEAQ (reference sequence). The full variable domain, rest sourced from reference TRBV7-9 and TRBJ2-1, is DTGVSQNPRHKITKRGQNVTFRCDPISEHNRLYWYRQTLGQGPEFLTYFQNEAQLEKSRLLSDRFSAERPKGSFSTLEIQRTEQGDSAMYLCASSLATGLAWGEQFFGPGTRLTVL.

This clone is a singleton in its sample. The chain couples TRBV4-1 to TRBJ2-5; 10 bases align to TRBD2. This CDR3 comprises 20 residues. J was trimmed by 5 bases and V by 3 bases; bases with no gene match: 21. Looked up from germline, CDR1 is MGHRA and CDR2 is YSYEKL. For the CDR3, the DNA is TGCGCCAGCAGCCACCCAGAAGCTCTAGCGGGGGTTCTGGGGTGGGAGACCCAGTACTTC. Amino acids: CASSHPEALAGVLGWETQYF.

The V call is TRBV19, the J call TRBJ1-5; D is ambiguous. CDR3 length equals 14 residues. The germline V and J ends were trimmed by 3 bases and 0 bases, with 6 bases remaining between them. Germline loops: CDR1 LNHDA, CDR2 SQIVND (reference sequence). The CDR3 here is CASSIHSSNQPQHF. The CDR3 DNA is TGTGCCAGTAGTATTCACAGTAGCAATCAGCCCCAGCATTTT.

The chain employs TRBV9 and TRBJ1-6; D is perhaps TRBD1 (6 bases). The germline V and J ends were trimmed by 0 bases and 5 bases, with 9 bases remaining between them. CDR1 SGDLS and CDR2 YYNGEE come from the germline V gene. The CDR3 sequence is 15 residues long. Written as DNA, the CDR3 is TGTGCCAGCAGCGTAGGTCAGGGGAATAATTCACCCCTCCACTTT. Translated: CASSVGQGNNSPLHF.

This clone was recorded only once. This rearrangement joins TRBV18 to TRBJ2-7, with D perhaps TRBD1 (5 bases). CDR3 length: 13 residues. Germline V CDR1 and CDR2: KGHSH, LQKENI. V lost 4 bases, J lost 6 bases, and 13 bases lay in between. As DNA, the CDR3 is TGTGCCAGCTCACGTACCGACAGTTCCGAGCAGTACTTC. This gives the protein CASSRTDSSEQYF.

The V gene is TRBV6-2 or TRBV6-3, the J gene TRBJ1-2; D remains ambiguous. Germline CDR1 and CDR2: MNHEY and SVGEGT. CDR3 length: 13 amino acids. V was pared by 5 bases and J by 8 bases, with 15 bases between. CDR3 amino acids: CASSPGPGRGYTF. The DNA for the CDR3 is TGTGCCAGCAGTCCCGGGCCCGGGAGGGGCTACACCTTC.

This clone was counted a single time. The chain combines TRBV12-3 or TRBV12-4 with TRBJ2-7; D not resolved. CDR3 length: 11 residues. Trimming cost V 6 bases and J 6 bases, with 9 bases left between them. CDR3 amino acids: CASSLTREQYF. The DNA for the CDR3 is TGTGCCAGCAGCCTAACTCGCGAGCAGTACTTC.

J is TRBJ1-4 and V is TRBV27, with D maybe TRBD1 (6 bases). Germline values: CDR1 MNHEY, CDR2 SMNVEV (reference sequence). Between the trimmed V and J ends, which lost 1 base and 11 bases, there was a span of 11 bases. The CDR3 covers 13 residues. CDR3 protein: CASSLYQGWKLFF. CDR3 coding DNA: TGTGCCAGCAGTTTATACCAGGGGTGGAAACTGTTTTTT.

V gene TRBV7-9 combines with J gene TRBJ1-1; 9 bases are shared with TRBD1. Germline trimming cut 1 base from V and 1 base from J; bases unmatched to any gene: 7. The CDR3 length is 17 residues. CDR1 is SEHNR and CDR2 is FQNEAQ in the germline V gene (reference sequence). The CDR3 loop reads CASSLGRYRGRNTEAFF. In DNA, the CDR3 is TGTGCCAGCAGCTTAGGGCGCTACAGGGGGCGGAACACTGAAGCTTTCTTT.

The chain carries TRBV27 and TRBJ2-7, with no clear D. CDR3 size: 11 residues. Looked up from germline, CDR1 is MNHEY and CDR2 is SMNVEV (reference sequence). Trimming shortened V by 10 bases and J by 0 bases, and 7 bases separated the two germline ends. The CDR3 region is CATRYSYEQYF. DNA of the CDR3: TGTGCCACCAGATACTCCTACGAGCAGTACTTC.

The chain recombines TRBV19 with TRBJ1-5, with TRBD1 matching 9 bases. Looked up from germline, CDR1 is LNHDA and CDR2 is SQIVND (reference sequence). The V and J ends lost 3 bases and 1 base, in that order; junction bases with no gene match: 1. This CDR3 is built from 15 residues. The chain's CDR3 is CASSIDRGSNQPQHF. The CDR3 DNA is TGTGCCAGTAGTATCGACAGGGGGAGCAATCAGCCCCAGCATTTT.

The gene calls are TRBV2 and TRBJ2-1, with TRBD2 identical over 12 bases. This CDR3 comprises 15 residues. CDR1 SNHLY and CDR2 FYNNEI come from the germline V gene. Trimming took 3 bases from V and 9 from J; bases not matched to a gene: 6. The CDR3 DNA reads TGTGCCAGCAGTGAGACTAGCGGGGGCTCAGGTGAGCAGTTCTTC. Amino acids: CASSETSGGSGEQFF.

This rearrangement joins TRBV5-1 to TRBJ2-4, with TRBD2 identical over 10 bases. The CDR3 covers 15 residues. V was clipped by 4 bases and J by 7 bases; unmatched bases: 8. CDR1 and CDR2 (germline): SGHRS, YFSETQ. CDR3 sequence reads: CASSPVTSGENIQYF. CDR3 nucleotides: TGCGCCAGCAGCCCGGTTACTAGCGGGGAGAACATTCAGTACTTC.

The chain joins TRBV18 to TRBJ1-2; D not certain. Germline-derived CDR1 and CDR2 are KGHSH and LQKENI. The CDR3 covers 14 residues. Trimming stripped 4 bases from V and 4 bases from J, with 13 bases between. The CDR3 DNA reads as TGTGCCAGCTCACTGGCCGGGGTGGGCTATGGCTACACCTTC. Protein product: CASSLAGVGYGYTF.

The V and J genes are TRBV4-1 and TRBJ1-2; D is undetermined. Germline assignment: CDR1 MGHRA and CDR2 YSYEKL. The CDR3 contains 14 residues. The V end lost 1 base, the J end lost 3 bases, and 9 bases lay between the germline ends. For the CDR3, the DNA is TGCGCCAGCAGCCAAGTTACCACGGACTATGGCTACACCTTC. It encodes CASSQVTTDYGYTF.

J is TRBJ1-6 and V is TRBV7-2; TRBD1 is a possible D gene (6 bases). CDR1 is SGHTA, CDR2 FQGNSA, per germline. The V gene lost 1 base and the J gene lost 9 bases, with 19 bases spanning the gap. CDR3 size: 17 residues. The CDR3 DNA is TGTGCCAGCAGCTTAGATATGGGGGCCGGGATCGGTTCACCCCTCCACTTT. Its translation is CASSLDMGAGIGSPLHF.

The CDR3 protein is CASSEQGVSANYGYTF. DNA of the CDR3: TGTGCCAGCAGTGAGCAGGGGGTTTCGGCTAACTATGGCTACACCTTC. This chain links TRBV6-1 with TRBJ1-2, with 7 bases fitting TRBD1. This CDR3 comprises 16 residues. Trimming cost V 3 bases and J 0 bases; bases outside gene matches: 7. Germline V lookup: CDR1 MNHNS, CDR2 SASEGT.

The V and J genes are TRBV3-1 (or the pseudogene TRBV3-2) and TRBJ2-3; D perhaps matches TRBD2 (5 bases). The germline gives CDR1 LGHDT, CDR2 YNNKEL (reference sequence). V lost 0 bases, J lost 2 bases, and 15 bases lay in between. This CDR3 region has 17 residues. The CDR3 sequence: CASSQEGSALPTDTQYF. As DNA, the CDR3 is TGTGCCAGCAGCCAAGAAGGGAGCGCGCTCCCCACAGATACGCAGTATTTT.

The rearrangement uses TRBV9 and TRBJ1-2; D is perhaps TRBD1 (6 bases). Deletions cut 4 bases from V and 9 bases from J, with 19 bases between. CDR1 is SGDLS and CDR2 is YYNGEE in the germline V gene. The CDR3 extends over 14 amino acids. The CDR3 is CASSRETAGASYTF. The CDR3 bases are TGTGCCAGCAGCCGCGAAACAGCAGGGGCGAGCTACACCTTC.

The chain joins TRBV2 to TRBJ1-3, with no clear D. This CDR3 spans 15 amino acids. Deletions cut 1 base from V and 4 bases from J, with 11 bases between. Germline CDR1 reads SNHLY; CDR2 reads FYNNEI. CDR3 nucleotide sequence: TGTGCCAGCAGTGAAGGCCCGGCGGGGGGAAACACCATATATTTT. It specifies CASSEGPAGGNTIYF.

This clone came up once. CDR3 bases: TGTGCCAGCAGAGCGGACAGGGCTGGATCCGGGGAGCTGTTTTTT. This translates into CASRADRAGSGELFF. The chain combines TRBV2 with TRBJ2-2; 8 bases line up with TRBD1. Losses at the gene ends were 6 bases for V and 6 bases for J; bases not matched to a gene: 9. This CDR3 has 15 amino acids. Germline V CDR1 and CDR2: SNHLY, FYNNEI.

J is TRBJ1-6 and V is TRBV5-1; D ambiguous. V lost 0 bases to trimming and J lost 10 bases, with 17 bases between them. Per germline, CDR1 SGHRS and CDR2 YFSETQ. The CDR3 is 16 amino acids. The chain's CDR3 is CASSLEYLGKRSPLHF. The CDR3 region has the DNA TGCGCCAGCAGCTTGGAGTATCTGGGGAAGCGGTCACCCCTCCACTTT.